The T cell receptor (beta chain) under discussion was sequenced for a study of shared clonotypes between healthy human individuals. Overall study results and limits: Generally, naive subsets (rather than memory subsets) showed larger estimated richness. Sequencing depth was predicted to influence how clonotypes are shared among donors.

Looked up from germline, CDR1 is SGHRS and CDR2 is YFSETQ. The length of the CDR3 is 18 residues. V lost 0 bases, J lost 8 bases, and 12 bases stayed unmatched. As to this clone: The antigen is undetermined.

Repertoires were generated with immunoSEQ multiplex PCR, while TCRdb's copy carries only in-frame clones and drops some. The top ten clones hold about 1% of a sample with about 1,500,000 clones, over 95% of them seen once. V usage is TRBV5-1 and J usage is TRBJ2-1, with 12 bases that match TRBD2. The source material was naive CD4+ T cells sorted from blood. The subset here: CD45RA+ positively selected. The receptor's source is a man aged 30 to 39 in good health. CDR3 residues: CASSLGNLAGGTLHEQFF. Here the CDR3 DNA reads TGCGCCAGCAGCTTGGGAAATCTAGCGGGAGGGACACTCCATGAGCAGTTCTTC.